The 27 T cell receptor beta chains below were found in one sample sequenced in a study of blood T cells in healthy people across ages. A second PCR of 7 to 11 cycles used a sample-barcoded 5' primer and a J-beta primer mix. From the 5' RACE reads, TCRdb called clonotypes with MiXCR, one entry per CDR3 protein. The sample includes 600,000 to 800,000 distinct CDR3 sequences, around 52% of them seen just once. Sequenced: blood. Receptors originate from an elderly woman in good health.

As regards this clonotype: This may come from a read error, since a much larger clone is one base off. The chain recombines TRBV5-6 with TRBJ2-5; D is possibly TRBD2 (5 bases). The J call is in doubt because the DNA end fits TRBJ2-1 better. This CDR3 contains 15 residues. Germline CDR1 is SGHDT and CDR2 is YYEEEE. For the CDR3, the DNA is TGTGCCAGCAGCCCCCTCAGCGGTGACCAAGAGACCCAGTTCTTC. This codes for CASSPLSGDQETQFF.

The chain uses TRBV9 and TRBJ1-4; D gene unclear. V was cut by 0 bases and J by 4 bases, with 13 bases left in between. Germline values: CDR1 SGDLS, CDR2 YYNGEE. The CDR3 contains 16 residues. The CDR3, as DNA: TGTGCCAGCAGCGTAGCTGGGAGGGCAGTTAATGAAAAACTGTTTTTT. It codes for CASSVAGRAVNEKLFF.

V usage is TRBV29-1 and J usage is TRBJ2-2; D is perhaps TRBD2 (5 bases). The CDR3 contains 14 residues. Germline CDR1 is SQVTM and CDR2 is ANQGSEA. Trimming took off 3 bases at V and 9 bases at J, with 17 bases between the two ends. The CDR3 coding sequence is TGCAGCGTTGACAAAGGGTCTAGCTCCCGGGAGCTGTTTTTT. It codes for CSVDKGSSSRELFF.

This chain connects TRBV6-2 or TRBV6-3 to TRBJ2-7, with a weak D call TRBD2 (6 bases). CDR3 size: 13 residues. Per germline, CDR1 MNHEY and CDR2 SVGEGT. V shed 5 bases and J shed 2 bases, with 10 bases lying between them. In DNA form, the CDR3 reads TGTGCCAGCAGTGCGGGGAGCACCTACGAGCAGTACTTC. Translating gives CASSAGSTYEQYF.

This rearrangement joins TRBV5-5 to TRBJ2-3; 14 nucleotides line up with TRBD2. Germline V gives CDR1 SGHKS, CDR2 YYEKEE (reference sequence). The CDR3 is 20 residues long. Losses at the gene ends were 4 bases for V and 2 bases for J; bases not matched to a gene: 15. The CDR3, as DNA: TGTGCCAGCAGCCCGGGACTAGCGGGAGTAATTACCCGGGCCACAGATACGCAGTATTTT. Translation: CASSPGLAGVITRATDTQYF.

This clonotype was picked up many times. Here the CDR3 reads CASSQGVTQPSTDTQYF. In DNA form, the CDR3 reads TGTGCCAGCAGCCAAGGGGTGACACAACCTAGCACAGATACGCAGTATTTT. The chain couples TRBV4-2 to TRBJ2-3, with D hard to call. This CDR3 region has 17 residues. Germline CDR1 reads LGHNA; CDR2 reads YNFKEQ. The V and J ends lost 1 base and 0 bases respectively, with 14 bases between them.

This clonotype has a handful of counts. The genes are TRBV7-2 and TRBJ2-7, with D hard to call. With 4 bases removed from V and 3 bases from J, the gap between germline ends came to 13 bases. CDR3 size: 14 residues. Germline CDR1 and CDR2: SGHTA and FQGNSA. CDR3 sequence: CASSSNLKIYEQYF. The CDR3 region has the DNA TGTGCCAGCAGCTCCAACCTAAAGATCTACGAGCAGTACTTC.

The V gene is TRBV4-2, the J gene TRBJ2-1, with 7 bases lining up with TRBD1. The CDR3 contains 17 residues. V was clipped by 0 bases and J by 2 bases; unmatched bases: 7. Germline values: CDR1 LGHNA, CDR2 YNFKEQ. The CDR3 reads CASSQDLGQGAYNEQFF. The CDR3 DNA reads as TGTGCCAGCAGCCAAGATCTAGGGCAGGGGGCCTACAATGAGCAGTTCTTC.

This clonotype was recorded a few times. The chain links TRBV20-1 to TRBJ2-7, with 11 bases fitting TRBD2. Germline V gene lookup returns CDR1 DFQATT and CDR2 SNEGSKA (reference sequence). This CDR3 region has 15 residues. V was clipped by 5 bases and J by 7 bases; unmatched bases: 13. The CDR3 DNA is TGCAGTGCTTCCCCCGGGCTAGCGGGAGGCCCGGAGCAGTACTTC. It translates to CSASPGLAGGPEQYF.

This clonotype was seen at least ten times. The rearrangement joins TRBV24-1 to TRBJ1-5; D call uncertain. The CDR3 covers 12 residues. V lost 3 bases to trimming and J lost 11 bases, with 10 bases between them. Germline loops: CDR1 KGHDR, CDR2 SFDVKD. The CDR3 coding sequence is TGTGCCACCAGTGATGACGTTGGCTCCCAGCATTTT. Translation: CATSDDVGSQHF.

This clonotype was detected ten times or more. This chain joins TRBV12-3 or TRBV12-4 and TRBJ2-7, with a tentative D call TRBD1 (5 bases). This CDR3 is 14 amino acids long. Trimming cost V 6 bases and J 3 bases, with 15 bases left between them. The CDR3 loop reads CASSPHRQVYEQYF. In DNA form, the CDR3 reads TGTGCCAGCAGCCCTCACAGGCAGGTCTACGAGCAGTACTTC.

The rearrangement links TRBV20-1 to TRBJ1-2; the D gene is possibly TRBD1 (5 bases). Germline V lookup: CDR1 DFQATT, CDR2 SNEGSKA (reference sequence). This CDR3 has 14 residues. V lost 1 base, J lost 4 bases, and 13 bases lay in between. The CDR3 spells CSARVSTVVYGYTF. In DNA form, the CDR3 reads TGCAGTGCTAGAGTTTCGACAGTGGTCTATGGCTACACCTTC.

At least ten counts were recorded for this clonotype. The chain combines TRBV20-1 with TRBJ2-5; a possible D gene is TRBD1 (5 bases). V dropped 7 bases and J dropped 1 base, with 13 bases sitting between them. The CDR3 extends over 13 amino acids. The germline gives CDR1 DFQATT, CDR2 SNEGSKA (reference sequence). The CDR3 loop reads CSVDSNAQETQYF. DNA for the CDR3: TGCAGTGTTGACAGCAACGCCCAAGAGACCCAGTACTTC.

This clonotype appeared a few times. Just one base apart from a much larger clone, this may be a read error. The V gene is TRBV4-2, the J gene TRBJ2-1, with D maybe TRBD2 (6 bases). CDR1 is LGHNA, CDR2 YNFKEQ, per germline. V was trimmed by 3 bases and J by 5 bases, leaving 17 bases between them. This CDR3 is 16 amino acids long. Here the CDR3 reads CASSHPPARGNNEQFF. As DNA, the CDR3 is TGTGCCAGCAGCCACCCCCCCGCGCGGGGTAACAATGAGCAGTTCTTC.

This clonotype has ten or more counts. V is TRBV20-1 and J is TRBJ1-4; 9 nucleotides agree with TRBD1. The CDR3 has 14 residues. CDR1 and CDR2 from the germline V gene are DFQATT and SNEGSKA (reference sequence). V shed 6 bases, J shed 10 bases, and the junction held 12 bases outside the gene matches. The DNA for the CDR3 is TGCAGTGCCAAGACCGGGACAGGGAAGGGAAAACTGTTTTTT. This gives the protein CSAKTGTGKGKLFF.

This clonotype was picked up a small number of times. This could be a read error, since a much larger clone is one nucleotide away. The chain links TRBV5-1 to TRBJ2-5; D perhaps matches TRBD2 (6 bases). This CDR3 is 16 amino acids long. Trimming took 3 bases from V and 11 from J, leaving 26 bases between them. CDR1 and CDR2 (germline): SGHRS, YFSETQ. The CDR3 is CASSSAGGGIYNEQYF. CDR3 DNA: TGCGCCAGCAGCTCGGCTGGAGGCGGGATCTACAATGAGCAGTACTTC.

This clonotype was seen more than once but under ten times. The chain is built from TRBV9 and TRBJ2-3, with a weak D call TRBD1 (6 bases). The CDR3 covers 13 residues. The V gene lost 3 bases and the J gene lost 11 bases, with 16 bases spanning the gap. Germline values: CDR1 SGDLS, CDR2 YYNGEE. CDR3 region: CASSASSTGQQYF. CDR3 DNA sequence: TGTGCCAGCAGCGCCTCATCGACAGGTCAGCAGTATTTT.

This clonotype was counted at least ten times. The V gene is TRBV12-3 or TRBV12-4, the J gene TRBJ1-5; D perhaps matches TRBD1 (5 bases). This CDR3 is 13 amino acids long. Trimming shortened V by 8 bases and J by 7 bases, and 15 bases separated the two germline ends. CDR3 residues: CASGQSQGQPQHF. In DNA, the CDR3 is TGTGCCAGCGGACAATCCCAGGGACAGCCCCAGCATTTT.

This clonotype was seen only a few times. The chain recombines TRBV5-1 with TRBJ2-1; D is perhaps TRBD2 (5 bases). From germline, CDR1 is SGHRS and CDR2 YFSETQ. The CDR3 has 13 residues. The V end was cut by 1 base, the J end by 5 bases, with 7 bases between. The CDR3 loop reads CASSLRLNNEQFF. The CDR3 DNA is TGCGCCAGCAGCTTGAGACTAAACAATGAGCAGTTCTTC.

J is TRBJ2-1 and V is TRBV14; 10 bases are a match to TRBD1. The CDR3 is 15 residues long. V lost 3 bases and J lost 5; bases outside the gene matches: 4. Germline V gene sequence: CDR1 SGHDN, CDR2 FVKESK. CDR3 region: CASSQTGGRNNEQFF. The CDR3 nucleotides are TGTGCCAGCAGCCAGACAGGGGGCCGCAACAATGAGCAGTTCTTC.

This chain uses TRBV5-1 with TRBJ1-2; D perhaps matches TRBD1 (5 bases). The V end was cut by 0 bases, the J end by 7 bases, with 10 bases between. Per the germline V gene, CDR1 is SGHRS and CDR2 is YFSETQ. The CDR3 is 13 residues long. CDR3 sequence reads: CASSLGGAPGYTF. In DNA, the CDR3 is TGCGCCAGCAGCTTGGGAGGGGCCCCTGGCTACACCTTC.

This clonotype turned up a few times. The chain has TRBV27 and TRBJ2-1, with 10 bases aligning to TRBD2. Germline values: CDR1 MNHEY, CDR2 SMNVEV (reference sequence). CDR3 length: 18 residues. V lost 6 bases, J lost 5 bases, and 16 bases stayed unmatched. The CDR3 protein is CASSGEAFGTSVNNEQFF. CDR3 sequence (DNA): TGTGCCAGCAGCGGGGAGGCCTTCGGGACTAGCGTAAACAATGAGCAGTTCTTC.

The chain recombines TRBV20-1 with TRBJ2-5, with D perhaps TRBD2 (5 bases). V lost 2 bases and J 2 bases, leaving 12 bases between the germline ends. CDR3 length equals 14 residues. Looked up from germline, CDR1 is DFQATT and CDR2 is SNEGSKA (reference sequence). The chain's CDR3 is CSARRGSEQETQYF. The CDR3 nucleotides read TGCAGTGCTAGACGGGGTAGCGAGCAAGAGACCCAGTACTTC.

In this sample, this clonotype turned up a few times. The chain joins TRBV10-3 to TRBJ2-1; 12 bases are a match to TRBD2. The J segment lost 5 bases and the V segment lost 3 bases, leaving 11 bases of the junction unmatched. The CDR3 extends over 18 amino acids. In germline, CDR1 is ENHRY, CDR2 SYGVKD. In DNA form, the CDR3 reads TGTGCCATCAGTGAAACTAGCGGGAGGTCCTACGTCCACAATGAGCAGTTCTTC. As protein: CAISETSGRSYVHNEQFF.

This clonotype was detected only once. At one end, the junction sequence differs from germline, possibly due to a read error. The CDR3 reads CASSQATGQAFF. The CDR3 region has the DNA TGTGCCAGCAGTCAAGCGACGGGCCAAGCTTTCTTT. The V and J genes are TRBV3-1 and TRBJ1-1, with no clear D. Germline V gene sequence: CDR1 LGHDT, CDR2 YNNKEL (reference sequence). The CDR3 runs to 12 residues.

This chain connects TRBV28 to TRBJ2-1, with 8 bases matching TRBD2. V was pared by 3 bases and J by 7 bases, with 8 bases of the junction left unmatched. Germline CDR1 and CDR2: MDHEN and SYDVKM. The CDR3 extends over 15 amino acids. This chain's CDR3 is CASSFGSGDKNEQFF. CDR3 nucleotides: TGTGCCAGCAGTTTTGGTAGCGGGGATAAAAATGAGCAGTTCTTC.

This chain joins TRBV6-8 and TRBJ2-2; TRBD1 agrees at 7 bases. The germline CDR1 and CDR2 sequences are MNHGY and SAAAGT. This CDR3 spans 14 amino acids. The V gene end was trimmed by 10 bases and the J gene end by 1 base; junction bases not matched to a gene: 6. CDR3 sequence: CATQRTGNTGELFF. DNA of the CDR3: TGTGCCACACAAAGGACAGGGAACACCGGGGAGCTGTTTTTT.